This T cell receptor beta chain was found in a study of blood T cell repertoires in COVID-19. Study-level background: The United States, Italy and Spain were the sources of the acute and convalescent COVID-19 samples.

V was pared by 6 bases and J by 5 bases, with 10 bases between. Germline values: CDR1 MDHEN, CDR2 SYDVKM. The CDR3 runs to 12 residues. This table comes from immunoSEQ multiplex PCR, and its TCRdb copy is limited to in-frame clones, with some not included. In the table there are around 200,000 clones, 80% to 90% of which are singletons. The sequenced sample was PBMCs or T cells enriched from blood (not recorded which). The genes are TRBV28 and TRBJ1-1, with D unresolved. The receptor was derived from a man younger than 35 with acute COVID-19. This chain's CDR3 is CASSLPRTEAFF. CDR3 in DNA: TGTGCCAGCAGCTTGCCGCGGACTGAAGCTTTCTTT.